Reported below is one TCR beta chain. Its antigen is undetermined. This entry belongs to a study of T cell repertoires in cytomegalovirus infection. Study-level background: Public TCR beta signatures were indicative of both CMV infection and a matching HLA type. Study results and limitations: The cumulative frequency of public TCR beta families identified carriers of CMV plus the relevant HLA. Ex vivo responses were dominated by HLA-C-restricted CMV-specific TCR beta clonotypes.

TCRdb fed the reads into MiXCR, producing one record per CDR3 protein. The table lists under 600,000 distinct CDR3 sequences, more than 15% of them singletons. Sequenced input: CD8+ T cells from PBMCs. The TCR originated in a human donor in good health (CMV status not recorded). Some clones in this sample may be carry-over from other donors' samples.

The CDR3, as DNA: TGTGCCAGCAGCTTAGTCTCAGTAAACAAAGAGACCCAGTACTTC. Residues: CASSLVSVNKETQYF. The V call is TRBV7-2, the J call TRBJ2-5; no definite D call. From germline, CDR1 is SGHTA and CDR2 FQGNSA. CDR3 length: 15 amino acids. V dropped 1 base and J dropped 3 bases, with 12 bases sitting between them.